This TCR beta chain was sequenced for a study of blood T cell repertoires in COVID-19. Study-wide context: Samples taken during acute and convalescent COVID-19 were collected in the United States, Italy and Spain. From T cells, B-cell-depleted T cells, or PBMCs came the material, which was cDNA or gDNA.

Per the original data handling: Reference gene primer amplification yielded estimated nucleated cell counts. Measured with immunoSEQ multiplex PCR; TCRdb has only the in-frame clones, and not every one. The V and J calls and clone size were taken over from that table, and D and trimming were inferred from the DNA. Among around 260,000 clones listed, about 89% were seen once. The CDR3 is made up of 17 amino acids. The germline gives CDR1 LNHDA, CDR2 SQIVND (reference sequence). The V end lost 5 bases, the J end lost 1 base, and 20 bases lay between the germline ends. This receptor was taken from a woman aged 25 to 39 with COVID-19, enrolled during active disease. The chain links TRBV19 to TRBJ1-1; TRBD1 might be the D (5 bases). Sequences were obtained from peripheral blood. DNA for the CDR3: TGTGCCAGTAGTCCCCGGCGGGGAGAAGGGGCGAACACTGAAGCTTTCTTT. Amino acids: CASSPRRGEGANTEAFF.